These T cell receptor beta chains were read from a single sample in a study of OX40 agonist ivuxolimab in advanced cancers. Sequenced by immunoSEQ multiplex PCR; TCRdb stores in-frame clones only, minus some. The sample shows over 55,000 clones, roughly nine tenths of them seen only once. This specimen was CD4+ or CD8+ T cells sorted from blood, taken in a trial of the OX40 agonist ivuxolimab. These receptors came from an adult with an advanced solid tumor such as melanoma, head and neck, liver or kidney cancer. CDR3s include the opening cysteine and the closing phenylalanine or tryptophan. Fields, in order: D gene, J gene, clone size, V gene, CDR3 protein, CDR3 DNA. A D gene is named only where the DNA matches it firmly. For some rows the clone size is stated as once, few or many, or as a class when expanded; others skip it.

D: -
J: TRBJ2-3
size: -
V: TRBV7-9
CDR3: CASSLGQAGEDF
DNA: TGTGCCAGCAGCTTAGGGCAGGCGGGTGAGGATTTT

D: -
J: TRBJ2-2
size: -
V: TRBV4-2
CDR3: CASSQPTGSSTGELFF
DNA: TGTGCCAGCAGCCAGCCGACTGGCTCGAGCACCGGGGAGCTGTTTTTT

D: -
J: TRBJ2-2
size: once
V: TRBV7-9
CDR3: CASTRPLTGYTGELFF
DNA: TGTGCCAGCACTCGACCATTAACAGGTTACACCGGGGAGCTGTTTTTT

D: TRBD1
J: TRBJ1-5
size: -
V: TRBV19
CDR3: CASSMGRGQGLHSNQPRHF
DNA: TGTGCCAGTAGTATGGGGCGGGGACAGGGTCTTCATAGCAATCAGCCCCGGCATTTT

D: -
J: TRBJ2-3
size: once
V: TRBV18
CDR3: CASSLSGFTDTQYF
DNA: TGTGCCAGCTCACTCAGCGGGTTCACAGATACGCAGTATTTT

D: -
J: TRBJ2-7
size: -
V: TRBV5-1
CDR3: CASGWGSSYEQYF
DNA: TGCGCCAGCGGGTGGGGGAGCTCCTACGAGCAGTACTTC

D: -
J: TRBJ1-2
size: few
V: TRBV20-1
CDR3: CSAGLNYGYTF
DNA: TGCAGTGCCGGATTGAACTATGGCTACACCTTC

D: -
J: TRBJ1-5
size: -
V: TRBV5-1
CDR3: CASSYTGGDNQPQHF
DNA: TGCGCCAGCAGCTACACGGGGGGTGACAATCAGCCCCAGCATTTT

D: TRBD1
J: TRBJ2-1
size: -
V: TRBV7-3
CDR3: CASSSGQGVDEQFF
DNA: TGTGCCAGCAGCTCGGGACAGGGGGTCGATGAGCAGTTCTTC

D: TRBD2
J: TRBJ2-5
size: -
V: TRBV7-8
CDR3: CASSLGGGGDLMGQETQYF
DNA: TGTGCCAGCAGCTTAGGAGGCGGGGGGGATCTTATGGGGCAAGAGACCCAGTACTTC

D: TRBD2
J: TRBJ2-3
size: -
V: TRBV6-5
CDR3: CASSPGLAGTDTQYF
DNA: TGTGCCAGCAGTCCCGGACTAGCGGGGACAGATACGCAGTATTTT

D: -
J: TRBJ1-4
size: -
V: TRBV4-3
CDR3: CASIRQSPRRGEKLFF
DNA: TGCGCCAGCATCAGGCAAAGTCCCCGGAGAGGAGAAAAACTGTTTTTT

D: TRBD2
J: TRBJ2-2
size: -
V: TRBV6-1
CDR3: CASSVPTSLNTGELFF
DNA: TGTGCCAGCAGTGTCCCGACTAGCTTGAACACCGGGGAGCTGTTTTTT

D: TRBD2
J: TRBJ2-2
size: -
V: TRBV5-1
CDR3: CASSRLTSGNTGELFF
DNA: TGCGCCAGCAGCCGGCTCACTAGCGGGAACACCGGGGAGCTGTTTTTT

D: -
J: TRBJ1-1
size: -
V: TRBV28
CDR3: CASSLPTTEAFF
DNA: TGTGCCAGCAGTTTACCCACCACTGAAGCTTTCTTT

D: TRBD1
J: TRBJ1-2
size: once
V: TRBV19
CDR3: CASRGDRGYGYTF
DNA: TGTGCCAGTAGGGGCGACAGGGGGTATGGCTACACCTTC

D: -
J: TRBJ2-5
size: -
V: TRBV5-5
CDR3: CASSLRDSGETQYF
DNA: TGTGCCAGCAGCTTGAGGGATTCGGGAGAGACCCAGTACTTC

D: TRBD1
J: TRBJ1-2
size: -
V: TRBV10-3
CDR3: CAISESDRRGVSTF
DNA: TGTGCCATCAGTGAGTCGGACAGGCGGGGGGTTAGCACCTTC

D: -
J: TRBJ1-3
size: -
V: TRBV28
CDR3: CASSLLLGAGSGNTIYF
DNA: TGTGCCAGCAGTCTGCTTTTGGGGGCCGGTTCTGGAAACACCATATATTTT

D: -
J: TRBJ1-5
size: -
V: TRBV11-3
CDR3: CASSLGTGGNQPQHF
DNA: TGTGCCAGCAGCCTTGGGACGGGAGGGAATCAGCCCCAGCATTTT

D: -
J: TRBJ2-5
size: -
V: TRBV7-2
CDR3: CASSPRGLAETQYF
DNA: TGTGCCAGCAGCCCACGGGGTCTCGCGGAGACCCAGTACTTC

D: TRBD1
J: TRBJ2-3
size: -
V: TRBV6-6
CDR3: CASSSPGQGTDTQYF
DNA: TGTGCCAGCAGTTCCCCCGGACAGGGAACAGATACGCAGTATTTT

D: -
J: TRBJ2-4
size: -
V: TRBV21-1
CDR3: CASSPRQGKDIQYF
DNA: TGTGCCAGCAGCCCCCGACAGGGGAAGGACATTCAGTACTTC

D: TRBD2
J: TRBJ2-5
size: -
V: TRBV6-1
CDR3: CASYPNSGRGETQYF
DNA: TGTGCCAGCTACCCGAACAGCGGGAGAGGCGAGACCCAGTACTTC

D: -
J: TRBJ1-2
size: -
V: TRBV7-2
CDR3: CASSLGGWDGYTF
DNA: TGTGCCAGCAGCTTAGGAGGGTGGGATGGCTACACCTTC

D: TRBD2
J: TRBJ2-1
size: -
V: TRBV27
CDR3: CASSPLGGTSGYNEQFF
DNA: TGTGCCAGCAGTCCACTTGGGGGGACTAGCGGCTACAATGAGCAGTTCTTC

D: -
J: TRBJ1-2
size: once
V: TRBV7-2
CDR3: CASSLANYGYTF
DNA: TGTGCCAGCAGCTTGGCTAACTATGGCTACACCTTC

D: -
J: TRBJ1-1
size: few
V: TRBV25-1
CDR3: CASSAQGTTEAFF
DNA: TGTGCCAGCAGTGCGCAGGGGACCACTGAAGCTTTCTTT

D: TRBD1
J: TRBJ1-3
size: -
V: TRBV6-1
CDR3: CATRDRGSGNTIYF
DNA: TGTGCCACCCGCGACAGGGGCTCTGGAAACACCATATATTTT

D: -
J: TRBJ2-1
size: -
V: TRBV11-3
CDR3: CASSLGGGGEVQFF
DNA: TGTGCCAGCAGCTTAGGAGGAGGGGGCGAGGTGCAGTTCTTC

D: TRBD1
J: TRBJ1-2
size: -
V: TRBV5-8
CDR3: CASSLRDRSSFTF
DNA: TGTGCCAGCAGCTTGAGGGACAGGTCTTCGTTCACCTTC

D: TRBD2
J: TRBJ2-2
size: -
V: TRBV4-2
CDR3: CASSQNAGGTGELFF
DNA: TGTGCCAGCAGCCAAAACGCGGGAGGCACCGGGGAGCTGTTTTTT

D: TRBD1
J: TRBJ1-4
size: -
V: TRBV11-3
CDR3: CASSFQGAQEKLFF
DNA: TGTGCCAGCAGCTTCCAGGGGGCGCAGGAAAAACTGTTTTTT

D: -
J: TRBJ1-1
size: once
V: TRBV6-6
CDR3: CASSGKQGLNTEAFF
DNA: TGTGCCAGCTCGGGGAAACAGGGACTGAACACTGAAGCTTTCTTT

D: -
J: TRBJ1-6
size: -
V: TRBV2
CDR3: CASREVLPGSGPLHF
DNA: TGTGCCAGCAGGGAGGTTTTACCGGGATCGGGGCCCCTCCACTTT

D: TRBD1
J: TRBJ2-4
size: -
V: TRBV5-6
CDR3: CASSFPGQGIQYF
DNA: TGTGCCAGCAGCTTTCCGGGACAGGGCATTCAGTACTTC

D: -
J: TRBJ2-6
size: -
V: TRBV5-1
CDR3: CASSLRGGTGANVLTF
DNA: TGCGCCAGCAGCTTGAGAGGTGGTACTGGGGCCAACGTCCTGACTTTC

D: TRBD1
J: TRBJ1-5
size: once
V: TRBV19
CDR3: CASSLSRQGGDQPQHF
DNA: TGTGCCAGTAGTCTCTCCCGACAGGGCGGGGATCAGCCCCAGCATTTT

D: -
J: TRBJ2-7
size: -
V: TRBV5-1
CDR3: CASSLEPGSSYEQYF
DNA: TGCGCCAGCAGCTTGGAGCCTGGGAGCTCCTACGAGCAGTACTTC

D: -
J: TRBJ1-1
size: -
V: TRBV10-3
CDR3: CAIRAGAGDTEAFF
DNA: TGTGCCATCCGGGCGGGGGCAGGGGACACTGAAGCTTTCTTT